What follows are 30 T cell receptor beta chains derived from one specimen sequenced in a study of neoadjuvant anti-PD-1 for oral cavity cancer. Generated by immunoSEQ multiplex PCR, the TCRdb table keeps only in-frame clones and is missing some. The table has about 62,000 clones, roughly three quarters seen once; the top ten hold 2.6%. The sequencing here drew on PBMCs, taken before nivolumab (anti-PD-1) treatment. These receptors originate from a person aged 40 to 85 with oral cavity squamous cell carcinoma.

J is TRBJ2-7 and V is TRBV6-6, with TRBD1 matching 7 bases. The CDR3 spans 15 residues. Germline CDR1 MNHNY, CDR2 SVGAGI (reference sequence). The junction had 6 bases not matched to a gene; V was cut back by 2 bases and J by 2 bases. CDR3 sequence reads: CASSYQRQGAYEQYF. The DNA of the CDR3 is TGTGCCAGCAGTTACCAGAGACAGGGAGCCTACGAGCAGTACTTC.

V gene TRBV2 combines with J gene TRBJ1-2, with D hard to call. Germline V gives CDR1 SNHLY, CDR2 FYNNEI. This CDR3 is built from 13 residues. V dropped 4 bases and J dropped 3 bases, with 9 bases sitting between them. CDR3 loop: CASSVIGDYGYTF. The CDR3, as DNA: TGTGCCAGCAGTGTTATAGGAGACTATGGCTACACCTTC.

The chain uses TRBV27 and TRBJ2-1, with 11 bases that match TRBD2. This CDR3 has 16 residues. CDR1 and CDR2 from the germline V gene are MNHEY and SMNVEV (reference sequence). The V gene end was trimmed by 9 bases and the J gene end by 0 bases; junction bases not matched to a gene: 7. CDR3 amino acids: CASSGGAFRSYNEQFF. In nucleotides, the CDR3 is TGTGCCAGTAGCGGGGGGGCTTTCCGCTCCTACAATGAGCAGTTCTTC.

The V call is TRBV7-2, the J call TRBJ1-3; D call uncertain. The CDR3 runs to 15 residues. The V gene lost 1 base and the J gene lost 0 bases, with 7 bases spanning the gap. CDR1 SGHTA and CDR2 FQGNSA come from the germline V gene. CDR3 region: CASSLEWGSGNTIYF. CDR3 nucleotide sequence: TGTGCCAGCAGCTTAGAGTGGGGCTCTGGAAACACCATATATTTT. The variable domain in full, with the rest retrieved from reference TRBV7-2 and TRBJ1-3, is GAGVSQSPSNKVTEKGKDVELRCDPISGHTALYWYRQSLGQGLEFLIYFQGNSAPDKSGLPSDRFSAERTGGSVSTLTIQRTQQEDSAVYLCASSLEWGSGNTIYFGEGSWLTVV.

This clone was seen more than once but under ten times. As DNA, the CDR3 is TGTGCCAGCGGACAGGGGGCGGACTACGAGCAGTACTTC. Translated: CASGQGADYEQYF. The chain is built from TRBV6-5 and TRBJ2-7, with 11 bases aligning to TRBD1. This CDR3 has 13 amino acids. The V segment lost 8 bases and the J segment 3 bases; nucleotides outside the gene matches: 3. Germline V gene data show CDR1 as MNHEY and CDR2 as SVGAGI.

This sequence joins TRBV18 and TRBJ1-6; TRBD1 agrees at 8 bases. V lost 3 bases and J lost 3; bases outside the gene matches: 4. From germline, CDR1 is KGHSH and CDR2 LQKENI. The CDR3 runs to 16 residues. DNA for the CDR3: TGTGCCAGCTCACCGTCCGGGACAGGCTATAATTCACCCCTCCACTTT. This gives the protein CASSPSGTGYNSPLHF.

The V and J genes are TRBV28 and TRBJ2-7, with 9 bases fitting TRBD2. The germline V gene has CDR1 MDHEN and CDR2 SYDVKM. The CDR3 has 14 amino acids. J was trimmed by 3 bases and V by 2 bases; bases with no gene match: 2. Here the CDR3 DNA reads TGTGCCAGCAGTTTACTAGCGGGGCGCTACGAGCAGTACTTC. It specifies CASSLLAGRYEQYF.

By proportion, this clone is medium-sized (0.01 to 0.1%). V is TRBV14 and J is TRBJ2-7, with 8 bases fitting TRBD2. Trimming cost V 1 base and J 6 bases; bases outside gene matches: 8. CDR3 length: 15 residues. Germline CDR1 and CDR2: SGHDN and FVKESK. The CDR3 sequence is CASSQGGAGVSEQYF. CDR3 sequence (DNA): TGTGCCAGCAGCCAAGGAGGAGCGGGAGTGAGCGAGCAGTACTTC.

By sample share, this clone is medium-sized. The genes are TRBV25-1 and TRBJ1-5; D gene ambiguous. CDR1 is MGHDK, CDR2 SYGVNS, per germline. The CDR3 totals 14 residues. Trimming took 4 bases from V and 6 from J, leaving 13 bases between them. CDR3 bases: TGTGCCAGCAGTGGCCGGGCTTGGGGTCAGCCCCAGCATTTT. Translation: CASSGRAWGQPQHF. Full variable domain (outside the CDR3, taken from reference TRBV25-1 and TRBJ1-5): EADIYQTPRYLVIGTGKKITLECSQTMGHDKMYWYQQDPGMELHLIHYSYGVNSTEKGDLSSESTVSRIRTEHFPLTLESARPSHTSQYLCASSGRAWGQPQHFGDGTRLSIL.

The chain couples TRBV5-6 to TRBJ2-5; no clear D gene. V lost 1 base, J lost 5 bases, and 12 bases lay in between. The CDR3 length is 14 residues. CDR1 and CDR2 from the germline V gene are SGHDT and YYEEEE. CDR3 sequence (DNA): TGTGCCAGCAGCTTGTATGGGGAAGGGGAGACCCAGTACTTC. Translation: CASSLYGEGETQYF.

The rearrangement joins TRBV18 to TRBJ1-2; perhaps TRBD1 as D (5 bases). Germline values: CDR1 KGHSH, CDR2 LQKENI. The ends were cut back, 3 bases at V and 6 bases at J, with 8 bases in the middle. The CDR3 is 12 amino acids. CDR3 nucleotides: TGTGCCAGCTCACCGAACAGGAATGGCTACACCTTC. Protein: CASSPNRNGYTF.

This clone turned up a few times. This chain connects TRBV7-3 to TRBJ1-6; D is possibly TRBD1 (5 bases). Germline V gene data show CDR1 as SGHTA and CDR2 as FQGTGA. The CDR3 runs to 15 residues. V was trimmed by 5 bases and J by 3 bases, leaving 11 bases between them. The CDR3 region is CASSRQGDYNSPLHF. The CDR3 bases are TGTGCCAGCAGCCGGCAGGGAGACTATAATTCACCCCTCCACTTT.

The chain joins TRBV10-3 to TRBJ1-2, with 7 bases identical to TRBD1. The CDR3 length is 15 residues. V shed 6 bases, J shed 4 bases, and the junction held 11 bases outside the gene matches. Germline assignment: CDR1 ENHRY and CDR2 SYGVKD. The chain's CDR3 is CAISGKGGRSYGYTF. CDR3 bases: TGTGCCATCAGCGGGAAAGGGGGCCGATCCTATGGCTACACCTTC.

The V gene is TRBV9, the J gene TRBJ2-2; D might be TRBD1 (6 bases). V dropped 4 bases and J dropped 2 bases, with 15 bases sitting between them. Germline V gene sequence: CDR1 SGDLS, CDR2 YYNGEE. The CDR3 consists of 16 residues. The CDR3, as DNA: TGTGCCAGCAGCCGTCTCCGAGGGGGTAACACCGGGGAGCTGTTTTTT. Encoded protein: CASSRLRGGNTGELFF.

The gene calls are TRBV21-1 and TRBJ1-3. TRBV21-1 is given as a pseudogene. The CDR3 extends over 14 amino acids. The CDR3 DNA is TGTGCCAGCAGCAAGAAAAGGTCTGGAAACACCATATATTTT. It encodes CASSKKRSGNTIYF.

The V gene is TRBV18, the J gene TRBJ2-7; D gene ambiguous. The V gene lost 4 bases and the J gene lost 3 bases, with 13 bases spanning the gap. Germline lookup yields CDR1 KGHSH and CDR2 LQKENI. There are 14 residues in the CDR3. The CDR3, as DNA: TGTGCCAGCTCACAAAGTAGCAGAAACTACGAGCAGTACTTC. Amino acid sequence: CASSQSSRNYEQYF.

V gene TRBV29-1 combines with J gene TRBJ1-2; weak D call: TRBD1 (6 bases). Germline V gene data show CDR1 as SQVTM and CDR2 as ANQGSEA. The CDR3 extends over 15 amino acids. Trimming cost V 2 bases and J 6 bases, with 19 bases left between them. The CDR3: CSVERVTIGGDGYTF. The CDR3, as DNA: TGCAGCGTTGAAAGGGTTACGATCGGGGGCGATGGCTACACCTTC.

The rearrangement joins TRBV5-1 to TRBJ2-5; D perhaps matches TRBD2 (5 bases). The CDR3 sequence is 13 residues long. Trimming stripped 3 bases from V and 2 bases from J, with 8 bases between. Germline-derived CDR1 and CDR2 are SGHRS and YFSETQ. CDR3 amino acids: CASSSGDQETQYF. Written as DNA, the CDR3 is TGCGCCAGCAGCTCCGGGGATCAAGAGACCCAGTACTTC.

This sequence joins TRBV7-2 and TRBJ1-6, with D unclear. Trimming stripped 5 bases from V and 10 bases from J, with 18 bases between. The CDR3 length is 15 residues. Germline V gene sequence: CDR1 SGHTA, CDR2 FQGNSA. CDR3 loop: CASSQTRDTGSPLHF. DNA for the CDR3: TGTGCCAGCAGCCAGACCCGGGATACTGGCTCACCCCTCCACTTT.

The chain couples TRBV7-8 to TRBJ2-5; D remains unclear. Germline V CDR1 and CDR2: SGHVS, FQNEAQ. The CDR3 spans 13 residues. With 5 bases removed from V and 1 base from J, the gap between germline ends came to 8 bases. This CDR3 reads CASSHTPQETQYF. CDR3 nucleotides: TGTGCCAGCAGCCACACCCCCCAAGAGACCCAGTACTTC.

The CDR3 DNA is TGCGCCAGCAGTGAGGTGTGGAATTCACCCCTCCACTTT. Amino acid sequence: CASSEVWNSPLHF. The rearrangement links TRBV10-1 to TRBJ1-6, with unresolved D. Trimming took off 2 bases at V and 7 bases at J, with 6 bases between the two ends. Looked up from germline, CDR1 is WNHNN and CDR2 is SYGVQD (reference sequence). This CDR3 contains 13 residues.

The rearrangement joins TRBV27 to TRBJ2-2; perhaps TRBD1 as D (5 bases). Germline CDR1 and CDR2: MNHEY and SMNVEV (reference sequence). V was cut by 4 bases and J by 1 base, with 16 bases left in between. The CDR3 has 17 residues. Written as DNA, the CDR3 is TGTGCCAGCAGTTCCCAGGACATTTTTGGGAACACCGGGGAGCTGTTTTTT. It codes for CASSSQDIFGNTGELFF.

J is TRBJ2-5 and V is TRBV5-4; no clear D gene. This CDR3 is built from 13 residues. Germline V gene sequence: CDR1 SGHNT, CDR2 YYREEE (reference sequence). Trimming removed 1 base at V and 3 bases at J, with 7 bases between. The CDR3 region is CASSLKAKETQYF. CDR3 DNA: TGTGCCAGCAGCTTGAAGGCGAAAGAGACCCAGTACTTC.

The chain uses TRBV28 and TRBJ2-1, with TRBD2 as a possible D gene (6 bases). Trimming cost V 6 bases and J 2 bases, with 14 bases left between them. The germline V gene encodes CDR1 MDHEN and CDR2 SYDVKM. The CDR3 covers 15 residues. The CDR3: CASSPPAGTYNEQFF. Here the CDR3 DNA reads TGTGCCAGCAGCCCACCAGCGGGTACCTACAATGAGCAGTTCTTC.

The CDR3 bases are TGTGCCAGTTCCTCCCCGGCAGATACGCAGTATTTT. Amino acids: CASSSPADTQYF. V and J are TRBV19 and TRBJ2-3; D gene uncertain. V lost 8 bases and J lost 4, with 10 bases in between. Germline values: CDR1 LNHDA, CDR2 SQIVND (reference sequence). CDR3 length: 12 residues. Full variable domain (rest looked up from reference TRBV19 and TRBJ2-3): DGGITQSPKYLFRKEGQNVTLSCEQNLNHDAMYWYRQDPGQGLRLIYYSQIVNDFQKGDIAEGYSVSREKKESFPLTVTSAQKNPTAFYLCASSSPADTQYFGPGTRLTVL.

This clone was detected only a few times. The CDR3 region has the DNA TGTGCCAGCAGTACCTTTAGCGGACCTCAAGAGACCCAGTACTTC. Protein sequence: CASSTFSGPQETQYF. The V call is TRBV6-5, the J call TRBJ2-5, with a tentative D call TRBD2 (6 bases). The germline V and J ends were trimmed by 5 bases and 2 bases, with 15 bases remaining between them. Germline V gene data show CDR1 as MNHEY and CDR2 as SVGAGI. The CDR3 totals 15 residues.

The sample holds one count of this clone. The chain recombines TRBV7-2 with TRBJ2-4; 8 bases line up with TRBD1. Germline V CDR1 and CDR2: SGHTA, FQGNSA. The junction had 5 bases not matched to a gene; V was cut back by 5 bases and J by 5 bases. The CDR3 loop spans 14 amino acids. The CDR3 loop reads CASSRRTGQNIQYF. CDR3 DNA: TGTGCCAGCAGCAGACGGACAGGGCAAAACATTCAGTACTTC. Looking up the rest from reference TRBV7-2 and TRBJ2-4 gives the full variable domain: GAGVSQSPSNKVTEKGKDVELRCDPISGHTALYWYRQSLGQGLEFLIYFQGNSAPDKSGLPSDRFSAERTGGSVSTLTIQRTQQEDSAVYLCASSRRTGQNIQYFGAGTRLSVL.

About this clone itself: In the same sample, other DNA sequences code for this CDR3. The J gene is TRBJ1-2, the V gene TRBV6-5; 10 bases are a match to TRBD1. Germline trimming cut 5 bases from V and 4 bases from J; bases unmatched to any gene: 4. CDR3 length: 14 amino acids. Germline lookup yields CDR1 MNHEY and CDR2 SVGAGI. The CDR3 spells CASSPGQGRYGYTF. The CDR3 region has the DNA TGTGCCAGCAGTCCGGGACAGGGGCGCTATGGCTACACCTTC.

This sequence joins TRBV4-2 and TRBJ1-5; D call uncertain. Germline CDR1 LGHNA, CDR2 YNFKEQ. This CDR3 is 15 amino acids long. Trimming shortened V by 0 bases and J by 0 bases, and 6 bases separated the two germline ends. The CDR3 nucleotides read TGTGCCAGCAGCCAAGATCTGGATAGCAATCAGCCCCAGCATTTT. Translation: CASSQDLDSNQPQHF.

The chain couples TRBV6-1 to TRBJ2-7, with D possibly being TRBD1 (5 bases). Germline V gives CDR1 MNHNS, CDR2 SASEGT. V lost 4 bases and J 2 bases, leaving 9 bases between the germline ends. This CDR3 has 13 residues. CDR3 in amino acids: CASSAQEPYEQYF. The CDR3 DNA reads TGTGCCAGCAGTGCACAGGAGCCCTACGAGCAGTACTTC.